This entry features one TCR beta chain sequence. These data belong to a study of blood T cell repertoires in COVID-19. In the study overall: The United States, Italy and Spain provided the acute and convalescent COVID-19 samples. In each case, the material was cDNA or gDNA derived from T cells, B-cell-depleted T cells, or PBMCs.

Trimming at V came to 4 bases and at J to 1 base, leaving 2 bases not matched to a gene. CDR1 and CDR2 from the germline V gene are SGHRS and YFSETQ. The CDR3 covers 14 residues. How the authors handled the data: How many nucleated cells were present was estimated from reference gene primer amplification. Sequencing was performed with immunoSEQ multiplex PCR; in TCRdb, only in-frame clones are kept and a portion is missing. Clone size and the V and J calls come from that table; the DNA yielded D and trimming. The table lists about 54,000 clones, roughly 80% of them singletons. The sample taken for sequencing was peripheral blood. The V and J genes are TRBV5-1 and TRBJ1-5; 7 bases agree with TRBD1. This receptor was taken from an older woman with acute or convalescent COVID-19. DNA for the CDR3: TGCGCCAGCAGCGAGGGACAGAGCAATCAGCCCCAGCATTTT. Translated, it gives CASSEGQSNQPQHF.